Listed below are T cell receptor beta chains from one sample, sequenced in a study of CD8+CD57+ T cells in acquired aplastic anemia. Each CDR3 protein gets one entry after TCRdb re-called the reads with MiXCR. The sample holds around 250,000 distinct CDR3 sequences, 50% to 70% seen once. Specimen: sorted CD4+, CD8+, or CD8+CD57+ T cells (not recorded which) from PBMCs. These receptors originate from a human donor with severe aplastic anemia or a healthy control (not recorded which). Both conserved end residues are part of each CDR3. The order of the fields is J gene, clone size, D gene, CDR3 length, V gene, CDR3 protein, CDR3 DNA. The D gene is left open where the match is weak. A clone size is listed for some rows: how often the clone was seen (once, few, many), or a class if it is expanded.

>TRBJ2-1|once|NA|11|TRBV29-1
CSVAAYNEQFF
TGCAGCGTCGCGGCCTACAATGAGCAGTTCTTC
>TRBJ1-5|many|TRBD1|15|TRBV24-1
CATSDSGTGVQPQHF
TGTGCCACCAGTGACTCCGGGACAGGGGTACAGCCCCAGCATTTT
>TRBJ2-5|NA|TRBD1|14|TRBV20-1
CSAPRTGGLETQYF
TGCAGTGCGCCTAGGACAGGGGGTCTGGAGACCCAGTACTTC
>TRBJ1-1|many|NA|14|TRBV5-6
CASSLPVTGTEAFF
TGTGCCAGCAGCTTACCGGTAACTGGGACTGAAGCTTTCTTT
>TRBJ2-5|NA|TRBD2|15|TRBV12-3/TRBV12-4
CASSERGSQSETQYF
TGTGCCAGCAGTGAGCGGGGAAGTCAGTCTGAGACCCAGTACTTC
>TRBJ2-7|NA|TRBD2|14|TRBV2
CASSESGGRYEQYF
TGTGCCAGCAGTGAATCGGGAGGGAGATACGAGCAGTACTTC
>TRBJ2-5|NA|NA|15|TRBV2
CASSETAGMMETQYF
TGTGCCAGCAGTGAAACGGCGGGGATGATGGAGACCCAGTACTTC
>TRBJ1-1|NA|TRBD1|13|TRBV7-9
CASSRDRETEAFF
TGTGCCAGCAGCCGGGACAGGGAGACTGAAGCTTTCTTT
>TRBJ2-5|few|TRBD2|13|TRBV2
CASSGSGGETQYF
TGTGCCAGCAGTGGTTCGGGGGGGGAGACCCAGTACTTC
>TRBJ2-7|few|TRBD1|13|TRBV24-1
CATRGQGSYEQYF
TGTGCCACCCGGGGACAGGGGTCCTACGAGCAGTACTTC
>TRBJ2-7|NA|NA|17|TRBV5-1
CASRPNLRGIPSYEQYF
TGCGCCAGCAGACCAAACCTCAGGGGAATCCCGTCCTACGAGCAGTACTTC
>TRBJ1-6|NA|TRBD1|16|TRBV20-1
CSARDHRGTGLSPLHF
TGCAGTGCTAGAGACCACCGGGGGACAGGGCTCTCACCCCTCCACTTT
>TRBJ1-5|NA|TRBD1|15|TRBV6-5
CASRGQVDSNQPQHF
TGTGCCAGCAGGGGACAGGTTGATAGCAATCAGCCCCAGCATTTT
>TRBJ1-4|NA|TRBD1|15|TRBV10-3
CAISVRTGSNEKLFF
TGTGCCATCAGTGTGAGGACAGGGTCTAATGAAAAACTGTTTTTT
>TRBJ1-2|NA|NA|13|TRBV3-1
CASSQTGKHGYTF
TGTGCCAGCAGCCAAACTGGGAAGCATGGCTACACCTTC
>TRBJ2-3|NA|TRBD2|13|TRBV20-1
CSARPLAGGTQYF
TGCAGTGCTAGACCTCTAGCGGGAGGCACGCAGTATTTT
>TRBJ2-7|NA|NA|12|TRBV5-6
CASSLARIEQYF
TGTGCCAGCAGCTTGGCAAGGATCGAGCAGTACTTC
>TRBJ1-3|many|NA|15|TRBV7-2
CASSLGVNSGNTIYF
TGTGCCAGCAGCTTAGGGGTTAACTCTGGAAACACCATATATTTT
>TRBJ1-5|few|TRBD1|18|TRBV25-1
CASSENQGAALDNQPQHF
TGTGCCAGCAGTGAGAATCAGGGGGCTGCCTTAGACAATCAGCCCCAGCATTTT
>TRBJ1-3|NA|NA|15|TRBV28
CASSLVGWLGNTIYF
TGTGCCAGCAGTTTGGTAGGGTGGCTCGGAAACACCATATATTTT
>TRBJ2-7|NA|NA|14|TRBV7-2
CASSSTRGSYEQYF
TGTGCCAGCAGCTCAACCCGAGGATCCTACGAGCAGTACTTC
>TRBJ2-1|NA|TRBD2|18|TRBV6-5
CASSYYPSGGSSYNEQFF
TGTGCCAGCAGTTACTACCCCAGCGGGGGTAGCTCCTACAATGAGCAGTTCTTC
>TRBJ1-5|once|NA|15|TRBV24-1
CATRQDGGNNQPQHF
TGTGCCACCAGGCAGGACGGGGGGAACAATCAGCCCCAGCATTTT
>TRBJ2-7|NA|NA|14|TRBV7-9
CASSLIGATYEQYF
TGTGCCAGCAGCTTAATTGGGGCAACCTACGAGCAGTACTTC
>TRBJ1-2|NA|NA|14|TRBV6-1
CASSVSTTNYGYTF
TGTGCCAGCAGTGTATCCACCACCAACTATGGCTACACCTTC
>TRBJ2-7|NA|TRBD2|16|TRBV11-3
CASSSGTSGTYNEQYF
TGTGCCAGCAGCTCAGGGACTAGCGGGACCTACAATGAGCAGTACTTC
>TRBJ2-3|NA|NA|15|TRBV7-2
CASSPGDSFTDTQYF
TGTGCCAGCAGCCCTGGCGACAGCTTCACAGATACGCAGTATTTT
>TRBJ2-6|many|NA|17|TRBV5-8
CASSLGTGSSGANVLTF
TGTGCCAGCAGCTTGGGAACAGGGAGCTCTGGGGCCAACGTCCTGACTTTC
>TRBJ2-7|NA|NA|11|TRBV2
CASKREGAQYF
TGTGCCAGCAAGAGGGAAGGGGCGCAGTACTTC
>TRBJ2-2|NA|NA|14|TRBV7-9
CASSPAGKTGELFF
TGTGCCAGCAGCCCCGCGGGGAAAACCGGGGAGCTGTTTTTT
>TRBJ1-2|NA|NA|12|TRBV6-5
CASSYRGDGYTF
TGTGCCAGCAGTTACAGGGGAGATGGCTACACCTTC
>TRBJ2-6|NA|TRBD1|15|TRBV12-3/TRBV12-4
CASSDRAGGANVLTF
TGTGCCAGCAGCGACAGGGCGGGCGGGGCCAACGTCCTGACTTTC
>TRBJ1-2|NA|TRBD1|13|TRBV5-6
CASSFRTGEGYTF
TGTGCCAGCAGCTTTAGGACAGGGGAAGGCTACACCTTC
>TRBJ1-2|many|TRBD1|14|TRBV19
CASSIRTGGGGYTF
TGTGCCAGTAGTATTCGGACAGGGGGAGGCGGCTACACCTTC
>TRBJ2-5|NA|NA|13|TRBV24-1
CATSAALLGDQYF
TGTGCCACCAGTGCTGCCTTGCTGGGCGACCAGTACTTC
>TRBJ1-1|many|TRBD1|15|TRBV2
CASSYRDRGNTEAFF
TGTGCCAGCAGTTACCGGGACAGAGGTAACACTGAAGCTTTCTTT
>TRBJ1-1|NA|NA|12|TRBV7-2
CAGPRPNTEAFF
TGTGCCGGGCCCAGACCGAACACTGAAGCTTTCTTT
>TRBJ2-1|NA|TRBD2|16|TRBV10-3
CAISESGGRSTHEQFF
TGTGCCATCAGTGAGTCTGGCGGGAGGAGTACACATGAGCAGTTCTTC
>TRBJ1-1|NA|NA|14|TRBV5-1
CASSFSGGSTEAFF
TGCGCCAGCAGCTTCTCGGGGGGGAGCACTGAAGCTTTCTTT
>TRBJ2-5|NA|TRBD2|16|TRBV7-2
CAGSLGSGGARETQYF
TGTGCCGGCAGCTTAGGTAGCGGGGGGGCCCGGGAGACCCAGTACTTC